One and the same sample provided the 8 T cell receptor beta chains below, sequenced in a study of T-cell memory formation after mild COVID-19. TCRdb independently ran MiXCR on the 5' RACE reads; one entry per CDR3 protein. The sample gives about 400,000 distinct CDR3 sequences, 20% to 25% of which show up once; around 9% is in the top ten. The sequenced material came from PBMCs or a T cell subset sorted from them (not recorded which). Receptors originate from an adult woman who had mild COVID-19 (a few samples of this study predate the infection). Cell type and time point are not known.

The chain recombines TRBV7-9 with TRBJ1-5; D gene unclear. V lost 3 bases to trimming and J lost 0 bases, with 12 bases between them. The CDR3 totals 16 residues. CDR1 SEHNR and CDR2 FQNEAQ come from the germline V gene (reference sequence). The CDR3 loop reads CASSFFPGDSNQPQHF. The CDR3 nucleotides read TGTGCCAGCAGCTTTTTTCCGGGAGATAGCAATCAGCCCCAGCATTTT.

This clonotype was counted only a few times. V gene TRBV5-4 combines with J gene TRBJ2-3; the match to TRBD1 covers 7 bases. The V and J ends lost 5 bases and 9 bases, in that order; junction bases with no gene match: 6. From germline, CDR1 is SGHNT and CDR2 YYREEE (reference sequence). The CDR3 totals 12 residues. The CDR3 protein is CASSTGENTQYF. The CDR3 nucleotides read TGTGCCAGCAGTACAGGGGAGAACACGCAGTATTTT.

This clonotype was counted only a few times. The chain couples TRBV12-3 or TRBV12-4 to TRBJ2-1, with a weak D call TRBD2 (6 bases). There are 11 residues in the CDR3. Trimming cost V 5 bases and J 10 bases, with 9 bases left between them. This CDR3 reads CASSTRGEQFF. CDR3 nucleotide sequence: TGTGCCAGCAGTACACGGGGGGAGCAGTTCTTC.

This clonotype was seen a few times. The chain uses TRBV4-3 and TRBJ2-7; D may be TRBD2 (6 bases). The CDR3 loop spans 16 amino acids. Germline V gene lookup returns CDR1 LGHNA and CDR2 YSLEER. V was shortened by 5 bases and J by 2 bases, with 19 bases between the two germline ends. In nucleotides, the CDR3 is TGCGCCAGCAGCAGGTCTCTTGGAGGGGACGCCTACGAGCAGTACTTC. This translates into CASSRSLGGDAYEQYF.

This clonotype was found a few times. This chain connects TRBV7-9 to TRBJ2-7; 8 bases line up with TRBD2. V trimming: 8 bases; J trimming: 3 bases; junction bases outside the gene matches: 3. The germline CDR1 and CDR2 sequences are SEHNR and FQNEAQ (reference sequence). The CDR3 has 12 amino acids. The CDR3 spells CASDRGGYEQYF. Written as DNA, the CDR3 is TGTGCCAGCGACCGGGGGGGCTACGAGCAGTACTTC. The full variable domain, completed using reference TRBV7-9 and TRBJ2-7, is DTGVSQNPRHKITKRGQNVTFRCDPISEHNRLYWYRQTLGQGPEFLTYFQNEAQLEKSRLLSDRFSAERPKGSFSTLEIQRTEQGDSAMYLCASDRGGYEQYFGPGTRLTVT.

This chain uses TRBV7-8 with TRBJ1-4; TRBD1 agrees at 7 bases. Germline V gene lookup returns CDR1 SGHVS and CDR2 FQNEAQ. Trimming removed 2 bases from V and 3 bases from J; junction bases left unmatched: 6. The CDR3 runs 16 residues. DNA of the CDR3: TGTGCCAGCAGCTTATCGCCGGGACAGTCTAATGAAAAACTGTTTTTT. This encodes CASSLSPGQSNEKLFF.

V is TRBV28 and J is TRBJ2-3; D may match TRBD1 or TRBD2 (5 bases each). Trimming took off 9 bases at V and 6 bases at J, with 19 bases between the two ends. The germline V gene has CDR1 MDHEN and CDR2 SYDVKM. The CDR3 loop spans 14 amino acids. The CDR3 DNA follows: TGTGCCAGTGCAAGATACCGAGGGGCGGATACGCAGTATTTT. Protein product: CASARYRGADTQYF.

The chain recombines TRBV5-5 with TRBJ2-7; tentative D call: TRBD1 (6 bases). Trimming took 4 bases from V and 12 from J, leaving 20 bases between them. CDR3 size: 13 residues. CDR1 is SGHKS and CDR2 is YYEKEE in the germline V gene (reference sequence). The CDR3 DNA sequence: TGTGCCAGCAGCACCGGGGACACCGTGTTGTCGTACTTC. This translates into CASSTGDTVLSYF.